This T cell receptor beta chain was obtained from a study of T cell responses to AZD1222 COVID-19 vaccine. Study-level findings and limits: Researchers report vaccine-associated CD4 TCRs spanning spike, with dominance at 160-218 and 743-854. AZD1222 recipients seropositive at baseline numbered only five to seven. None of the repertoires were sampled until the peak T cell response had passed.

Generated by immunoSEQ multiplex PCR, the TCRdb table keeps only in-frame clones and is missing some. The sample lists around 90,000 clones, under 95% occurring once. With respect to this clone: No antigen is known for it.

The V gene lost 5 bases and the J gene lost 2 bases, with 16 bases spanning the gap. Germline CDR1 MNHEY, CDR2 SVGEGT. This CDR3 comprises 15 residues. This clonotype originated in an adult in good health. Sequencing was performed on peripheral blood, taken on day 0 of MenACWY control vaccination. The chain combines TRBV6-2 or TRBV6-3 with TRBJ2-7; weak D call: TRBD2 (5 bases). CDR3 in DNA: TGTGCCAGCAGTCTCCTTACAGCGGTCACCTACGAGCAGTACTTC. As protein: CASSLLTAVTYEQYF.